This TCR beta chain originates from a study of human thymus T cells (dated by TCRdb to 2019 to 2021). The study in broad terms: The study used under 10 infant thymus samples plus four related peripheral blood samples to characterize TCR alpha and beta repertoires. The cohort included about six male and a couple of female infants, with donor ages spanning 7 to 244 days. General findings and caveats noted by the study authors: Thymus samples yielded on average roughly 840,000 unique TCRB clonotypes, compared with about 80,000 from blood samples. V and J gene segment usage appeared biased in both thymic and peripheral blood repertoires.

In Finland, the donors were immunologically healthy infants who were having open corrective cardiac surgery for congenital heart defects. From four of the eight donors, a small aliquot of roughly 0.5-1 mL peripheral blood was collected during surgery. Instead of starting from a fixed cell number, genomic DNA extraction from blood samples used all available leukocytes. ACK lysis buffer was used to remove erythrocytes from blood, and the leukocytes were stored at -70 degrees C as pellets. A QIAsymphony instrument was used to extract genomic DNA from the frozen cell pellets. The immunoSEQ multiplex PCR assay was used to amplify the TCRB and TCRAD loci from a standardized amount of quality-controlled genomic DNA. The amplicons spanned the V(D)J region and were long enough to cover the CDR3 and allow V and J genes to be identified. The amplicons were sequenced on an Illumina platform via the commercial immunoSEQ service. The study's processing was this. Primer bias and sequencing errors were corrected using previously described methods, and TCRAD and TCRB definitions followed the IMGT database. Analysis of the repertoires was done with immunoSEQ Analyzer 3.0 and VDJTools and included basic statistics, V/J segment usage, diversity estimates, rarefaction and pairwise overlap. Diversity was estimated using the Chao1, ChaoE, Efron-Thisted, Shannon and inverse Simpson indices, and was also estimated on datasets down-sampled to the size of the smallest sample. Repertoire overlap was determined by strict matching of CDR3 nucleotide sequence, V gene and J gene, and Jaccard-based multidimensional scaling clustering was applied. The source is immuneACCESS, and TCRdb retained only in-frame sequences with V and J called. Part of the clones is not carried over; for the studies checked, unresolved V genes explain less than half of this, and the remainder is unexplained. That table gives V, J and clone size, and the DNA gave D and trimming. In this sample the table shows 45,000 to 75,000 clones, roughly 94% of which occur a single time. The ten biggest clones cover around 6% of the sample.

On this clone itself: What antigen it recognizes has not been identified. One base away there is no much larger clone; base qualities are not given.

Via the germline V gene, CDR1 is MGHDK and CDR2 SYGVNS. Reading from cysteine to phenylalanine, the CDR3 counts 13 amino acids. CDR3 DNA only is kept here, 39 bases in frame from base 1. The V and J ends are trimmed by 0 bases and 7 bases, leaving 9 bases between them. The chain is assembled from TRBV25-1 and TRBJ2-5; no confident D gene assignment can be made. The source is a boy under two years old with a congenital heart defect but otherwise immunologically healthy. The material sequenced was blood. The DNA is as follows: TGTGCCAGCAGTGAATATCACCTTGGGACCCAGTACTTC. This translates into CASSEYHLGTQYF.